One T cell receptor (beta chain) is described in this entry. Antigen specificity is unknown. Other nucleotide sequences in the sample specify the same CDR3. From germline, CDR1 is SGHTA and CDR2 FQGNSA. The CDR3 spans 12 residues. The V gene lost 6 bases and the J gene lost 0 bases, with 4 bases spanning the gap. The repertoire was sequenced with immunoSEQ multiplex PCR; TCRdb's copy has only in-frame clones and lacks some. The sample holds roughly 2.4 million clones, approximately 94% seen once. This record comes from a study of shared clonotypes between healthy human individuals. Study findings and constraints: Naive subsets, compared against memory subsets, generally had larger estimated richness values.

The TCR was taken from a man between 18 and 35 years old in good health. The chain recombines TRBV7-2 with TRBJ2-3, with D unclear. The sequenced material came from naive CD4+ T cells sorted from blood. The subset here: CD45RA+ positively selected. The CDR3 spells CASSSSTDTQYF. CDR3 sequence (DNA): TGTGCCAGCAGTTCCAGCACAGATACGCAGTATTTT. The whole variable domain, remainder taken from reference TRBV7-2 and TRBJ2-3, is GAGVSQSPSNKVTEKGKDVELRCDPISGHTALYWYRQSLGQGLEFLIYFQGNSAPDKSGLPSDRFSAERTGGSVSTLTIQRTQQEDSAVYLCASSSSTDTQYFGPGTRLTVL.